This entry lists 25 T cell receptor beta chains sequenced from one sample in a study of T cells in Graves' hyperthyroidism and ophthalmopathy. Amplified TCR beta CDR3 regions derived from RNA transcripts. In the first-round RT-PCR of the TCR CDR3, the HTBI primer set was used. TCRdb itself ran the multiplex PCR reads through MiXCR, one entry per CDR3 protein. The sample includes about 270,000 distinct CDR3 sequences, 20% to 25% of them seen just once. The sequencing sample was made of blood. These receptors all come from a man aged 30 to 45 with Graves' ophthalmopathy.

Only a few counts were recorded for this clonotype. This rearrangement joins TRBV5-1 to TRBJ2-7, with 11 bases lining up with TRBD2. Trimming took 4 bases from V and 5 from J; bases not matched to a gene: 8. The CDR3 totals 15 residues. Germline CDR1 and CDR2: SGHRS and YFSETQ. The CDR3 region is CASSPLAGGLNEQYF. The DNA of the CDR3 is TGCGCCAGCAGCCCCTTAGCGGGAGGGCTTAACGAGCAGTACTTC.

This clonotype came up many times. V is TRBV6-2 or TRBV6-3 and J is TRBJ1-5, with 7 bases that match TRBD1. This CDR3 contains 14 residues. Germline V CDR1 and CDR2: MNHEY, SVGEGT. Trimming removed 6 bases from V and 4 bases from J; junction bases left unmatched: 6. The CDR3 protein is CASSFTGANQPQHF. The DNA of the CDR3 is TGTGCCAGCAGCTTCACAGGGGCAAATCAGCCCCAGCATTTT.

Only a few counts were recorded for this clonotype. The chain employs TRBV5-1 and TRBJ2-3, with TRBD2 identical over 10 bases. Germline CDR1 SGHRS, CDR2 YFSETQ. V shed 4 bases, J shed 1 base, and the junction held 9 bases outside the gene matches. The CDR3 is made up of 17 amino acids. CDR3 loop: CASSIGLAGDGTDTQYF. The DNA of the CDR3 is TGCGCCAGCAGCATTGGGCTAGCGGGAGACGGCACAGATACGCAGTATTTT.

The sample holds a few counts of this clonotype. V and J are TRBV6-1 and TRBJ2-1; 7 bases match TRBD2. The CDR3 has 15 amino acids. V shed 5 bases, J shed 0 bases, and the junction held 4 bases outside the gene matches. Germline loops: CDR1 MNHNS, CDR2 SASEGT. CDR3: CASSYLADSYNEQFF. Here the CDR3 DNA reads TGTGCCAGCAGTTATCTAGCGGACTCCTACAATGAGCAGTTCTTC.

This clonotype was observed a handful of times. This chain uses TRBV6-2 or TRBV6-3 with TRBJ2-1; D not certain. Trimming took off 0 bases at V and 10 bases at J, with 7 bases between the two ends. CDR1 and CDR2 from the germline V gene are MNHEY and SVGEGT. The CDR3 loop spans 12 amino acids. CDR3 sequence (DNA): TGTGCCAGCAGTTACTCATACACAGAGCAGTTCTTC. It specifies CASSYSYTEQFF.

The chain is built from TRBV7-2 and TRBJ1-1; no clear D. Germline V gene lookup returns CDR1 SGHTA and CDR2 FQGNSA. Trimming pared 1 base from V and 3 bases from J, leaving 6 bases between. This CDR3 has 13 amino acids. The CDR3 here is CASSLGPDTEAFF. The CDR3 nucleotides read TGTGCCAGCAGCTTAGGACCCGACACTGAAGCTTTCTTT.

This clonotype has more than one count but fewer than ten. V gene TRBV6-2 or TRBV6-3 combines with J gene TRBJ2-2; D might be TRBD2 (6 bases). The V and J ends lost 2 bases and 3 bases respectively, with 19 bases between them. CDR3 length equals 18 residues. Germline-derived CDR1 and CDR2 are MNHEY and SVGEGT. CDR3 nucleotides: TGTGCCAGCAGTTACGGCCCCTCCCTAGCGAGGGACACCGGGGAGCTGTTTTTT. Translation gives CASSYGPSLARDTGELFF.

The rearrangement uses TRBV12-3 or TRBV12-4 and TRBJ1-1; 8 bases fit TRBD1. V was pared by 3 bases and J by 3 bases, with 24 bases of the junction left unmatched. This CDR3 is 21 amino acids long. The CDR3 sequence is CASSFHIPSGQDPVYDTEAFF. CDR3 coding DNA: TGTGCCAGCAGTTTCCACATCCCTTCGGGACAGGATCCAGTTTATGACACTGAAGCTTTCTTT.

This clonotype has just one count. The chain is built from TRBV20-1 and TRBJ1-2, with TRBD1 matching 7 bases. Germline CDR1 is DFQATT and CDR2 is SNEGSKA (reference sequence). V dropped 0 bases and J dropped 12; count of bases not matched to a gene: 10. This CDR3 comprises 13 residues. CDR3 sequence (DNA): TGCAGTGCTAGAGATCTTGACAGGGACACTAACACCTTC. It translates to CSARDLDRDTNTF.

This clonotype was seen at least ten times. V and J are TRBV7-9 and TRBJ1-4; a weak D match, TRBD1 (6 bases). Germline CDR1 reads SEHNR; CDR2 reads FQNEAQ (reference sequence). V dropped 5 bases and J dropped 10 bases, with 14 bases sitting between them. This CDR3 is 13 amino acids long. The CDR3, as DNA: TGTGCCAGCAGCCAACAACAGGGAGGAAAACTGTTTTTT. Translation gives CASSQQQGGKLFF.

The V call is TRBV7-2, the J call TRBJ1-2, with TRBD1 matching 8 bases. Germline CDR1 and CDR2: SGHTA and FQGNSA. The CDR3 is 14 residues long. Trimming at V came to 2 bases and at J to 8 bases, leaving 7 bases not matched to a gene. CDR3 coding DNA: TGTGCCAGCAGCTTAACCCAGAGGACAGGGGGCTACACCTTC. It translates to CASSLTQRTGGYTF.

This clonotype was found a few times. CDR3 nucleotide sequence: TGTGCCAGCAGTCGATCGGGACCAGATACGCAGTATTTT. Translated: CASSRSGPDTQYF. V usage is TRBV6-1 and J usage is TRBJ2-3, with D perhaps being TRBD1 or TRBD2 (5 bases each). Germline CDR1 and CDR2: MNHNS and SASEGT. V lost 5 bases and J lost 4, with 10 bases in between. The CDR3 sequence is 13 residues long.

This clonotype was seen only a few times. The V gene is TRBV12-3 or TRBV12-4, the J gene TRBJ1-1; a weak D match, TRBD1 (5 bases). The CDR3 sequence is 11 residues long. V lost 5 bases and J 10 bases, leaving 11 bases between the germline ends. CDR3 bases: TGTGCCAGCAGTCCCCGGGACGGAGCTTTCTTT. Amino acids: CASSPRDGAFF.

CDR3 loop: CASSVGGGMKNEQFF. CDR3 nucleotides: TGTGCCAGCAGCGTAGGGGGCGGGATGAAGAATGAGCAGTTCTTC. The chain is built from TRBV9 and TRBJ2-1; TRBD2 is a possible D gene (6 bases). The CDR3 spans 15 residues. The germline V and J ends were trimmed by 0 bases and 7 bases, with 14 bases remaining between them. Per the germline V gene, CDR1 is SGDLS and CDR2 is YYNGEE. Combining the CDR3 with reference TRBV9 and TRBJ2-1 gives the whole variable domain DSGVTQTPKHLITATGQRVTLRCSPRSGDLSVYWYQQSLDQGLQFLIQYYNGEERAKGNILERFSAQQFPDLHSELNLSSLELGDSALYFCASSVGGGMKNEQFFGPGTRLTVL.

About this clonotype: One end of the junction varies from germline; a read error may be responsible. The chain links TRBV7-9 to TRBJ1-5; TRBD1 matches 9 bases. CDR3 size: 16 residues. Germline V gene sequence: CDR1 SEHNR, CDR2 FQNEAQ (reference sequence). The CDR3 reads CASSLASTGGNQPQHF. In DNA form, the CDR3 reads TGTGCCAGCAGCTTAGCCTCTACAGGGGGCAACCAGCCCCAGCATTTT.

This sequence joins TRBV12-3 or TRBV12-4 and TRBJ1-5; 7 bases agree with TRBD1. Losses at the gene ends were 6 bases for V and 2 bases for J; bases not matched to a gene: 7. This CDR3 is built from 15 residues. CDR3 DNA: TGTGCCAGCAGCCGACAGGGAGAGGGCAATCAGCCCCAGCATTTT. Translating gives CASSRQGEGNQPQHF.

This clonotype occurred many times. V gene TRBV7-2 combines with J gene TRBJ2-5; 12 bases are a match to TRBD2. Germline V gives CDR1 SGHTA, CDR2 FQGNSA. This CDR3 contains 16 residues. J lost 1 base, V lost 5 bases, and 5 bases had no gene match. CDR3 DNA sequence: TGTGCCAGCAGCCCAGGACTAGCGGGACGCCAAGAGACCCAGTACTTC. Translated: CASSPGLAGRQETQYF.

V and J are TRBV2 and TRBJ1-5; D is perhaps TRBD1 (5 bases). Trimming left V 4 bases short and J 0 bases short, with 13 bases between. CDR3 size: 16 residues. CDR1 is SNHLY, CDR2 FYNNEI, per germline. CDR3 protein: CASSGRTSYSNQPQHF. The CDR3 DNA reads TGTGCCAGCAGTGGGAGGACATCGTATAGCAATCAGCCCCAGCATTTT.

The DNA for the CDR3 is TGTGCCAGCAGTTTCAATCGGGGAGAGCAGTACTTC. It translates to CASSFNRGEQYF. The V gene is TRBV12-3 or TRBV12-4, the J gene TRBJ2-7; possible D gene TRBD2, 5 bases. The CDR3 sequence is 12 residues long. The germline V and J ends were trimmed by 3 bases and 7 bases, with 10 bases remaining between them.

In the case of this clonotype: This clone may be a read error of a much larger clone one base away. This chain joins TRBV5-1 and TRBJ2-7; 7 bases align to TRBD2. The germline gives CDR1 SGHRS, CDR2 YFSETQ. This CDR3 region has 15 residues. V gave up 4 bases and J gave up 1 base; unmatched junction bases: 8. The chain's CDR3 is CASSQTSRPSYEQYF. CDR3 sequence (DNA): TGCGCCAGCAGCCAGACTAGCAGGCCTTCCTACGAGCAGTACTTC.

This clonotype showed up many times. The chain is built from TRBV18 and TRBJ1-1; D is perhaps TRBD1 (5 bases). V was pared by 5 bases and J by 1 base, with 8 bases between. Germline V gene lookup returns CDR1 KGHSH and CDR2 LQKENI. The CDR3 spans 13 residues. The CDR3, as DNA: TGTGCCAGCTCAGTTGGACAGAACACTGAAGCTTTCTTT. Its translation is CASSVGQNTEAFF.

The genes are TRBV5-1 and TRBJ1-2, with D hard to call. Per germline, CDR1 SGHRS and CDR2 YFSETQ. This CDR3 comprises 14 residues. The ends were cut back, 0 bases at V and 2 bases at J, with 8 bases in the middle. In nucleotides, the CDR3 is TGCGCCAGCAGCTTGGGGGAGGTAAACTATGGCTACACCTTC. Protein sequence: CASSLGEVNYGYTF.

This clonotype occurred a few times. V gene TRBV18 combines with J gene TRBJ1-5, with a weak D call TRBD1 (5 bases). Germline V gene sequence: CDR1 KGHSH, CDR2 LQKENI. Trimming stripped 4 bases from V and 0 bases from J, with 10 bases between. This CDR3 is built from 15 residues. The CDR3 loop is CASSQGRNSNQPQHF. DNA of the CDR3: TGTGCCAGCTCACAGGGACGGAATAGCAATCAGCCCCAGCATTTT.

This clonotype was seen repeatedly, ten times or more. This rearrangement joins TRBV11-2 to TRBJ2-1; TRBD2 might be the D (5 bases). In germline, CDR1 is SGHAT, CDR2 FQNNGV. The CDR3 totals 17 residues. Trimming removed 2 bases from V and 0 bases from J, with 14 bases in between. The CDR3 nucleotides read TGTGCCAGCAGCTTAAGTATCAGTGGGAGCTCCTACAATGAGCAGTTCTTC. Protein product: CASSLSISGSSYNEQFF.

This sequence joins TRBV5-5 and TRBJ2-3; 7 bases are a match to TRBD1. V gave up 2 bases and J gave up 2 bases; unmatched junction bases: 5. The CDR3 runs 15 residues. Germline V gives CDR1 SGHKS, CDR2 YYEKEE (reference sequence). CDR3 amino acids: CASSFSGGITDTQYF. The CDR3 region has the DNA TGTGCCAGCAGCTTTTCAGGGGGTATCACAGATACGCAGTATTTT.